What follows are 31 T cell receptor beta chains derived from one specimen sequenced in a study of cytomegalovirus exposure and HLA in healthy donors. TCRdb's table, derived via immunoSEQ multiplex PCR, lists solely in-frame clones and lacks some. The repertoire holds approximately 160,000 clones, 96% seen once, with approximately 0.97% in the top ten. Specimen: PBMCs. The receptors were sampled from a woman aged 18-30 years in good health and CMV-seronegative.

This chain uses TRBV30 with TRBJ2-2; possible D gene TRBD2, 6 bases. V was shortened by 2 bases and J by 7 bases, with 14 bases between the two germline ends. The CDR3 sequence is 14 residues long. CDR1 and CDR2 (germline): GTSNPN, SVGIG (reference sequence). Written as DNA, the CDR3 is TGTGCCTGGAGTCCAATGGGGGGTCACGGGGAGCTGTTTTTT. It yields the protein CAWSPMGGHGELFF.

The J gene is TRBJ2-3, the V gene TRBV13, with no clear D. CDR3 length: 14 amino acids. V lost 5 bases to trimming and J lost 4 bases, with 13 bases between them. The V gene's germline CDR1 is PRHDT and CDR2 FYEKMQ (reference sequence). As DNA, the CDR3 is TGTGCCAGCAGCCCATTCCGACGGGCAGATACGCAGTATTTT. It encodes CASSPFRRADTQYF.

The genes are TRBV6-1 and TRBJ2-7, with D possibly being TRBD2 (6 bases). CDR1 MNHNS and CDR2 SASEGT come from the germline V gene. The V end was cut by 3 bases, the J end by 4 bases, with 13 bases between. The CDR3 sequence is 14 residues long. CDR3 loop: CASSETGGRYEQYF. The CDR3 DNA is TGTGCCAGCAGTGAGACTGGGGGGAGGTACGAGCAGTACTTC.

The chain links TRBV7-3 to TRBJ1-2; 7 bases agree with TRBD1. V gave up 5 bases and J gave up 2 bases; unmatched junction bases: 2. The germline CDR1 and CDR2 sequences are SGHTA and FQGTGA. The CDR3 length is 13 residues. This chain's CDR3 is CASSPGQNYGYTF. CDR3 bases: TGTGCCAGCAGCCCGGGACAGAACTATGGCTACACCTTC.

The rearrangement joins TRBV11-2 to TRBJ2-7; 12 positions match TRBD2. V was pared by 7 bases and J by 2 bases, with 9 bases of the junction left unmatched. Looked up from germline, CDR1 is SGHAT and CDR2 is FQNNGV. The CDR3 extends over 16 amino acids. The CDR3 sequence is CASNPLTSGRPYEQYF. CDR3 DNA sequence: TGTGCCAGCAACCCTTTGACTAGCGGGAGACCCTACGAGCAGTACTTC.

Written as DNA, the CDR3 is TGTGCCAGTAGTATTAGGGGACAGGGGGCGTACTCCTACAATGAGCAGTTCTTC. As protein: CASSIRGQGAYSYNEQFF. The V call is TRBV19, the J call TRBJ2-1, with 12 bases that match TRBD1. The germline V gene has CDR1 LNHDA and CDR2 SQIVND (reference sequence). V shed 3 bases, J shed 0 bases, and the junction held 6 bases outside the gene matches. The CDR3 runs 18 residues.

The chain employs TRBV7-2 and TRBJ2-7, with TRBD2 matching over 11 bases. V dropped 1 base and J dropped 2; count of bases not matched to a gene: 4. This CDR3 has 16 residues. Germline V gives CDR1 SGHTA, CDR2 FQGNSA. In DNA, the CDR3 is TGTGCCAGCAGCTTAGGACTAGCGGGGAGAGCCTACGAGCAGTACTTC. Its translation: CASSLGLAGRAYEQYF.

This clone was seen once. The J gene is TRBJ1-3, the V gene TRBV5-1; a weak D match, TRBD1 (6 bases). CDR3 length: 15 amino acids. Trimming took 6 bases from V and 0 from J, leaving 13 bases between them. The germline V gene has CDR1 SGHRS and CDR2 YFSETQ. In nucleotides, the CDR3 is TGCGCCAGCACGGCCGGGACAAGCTCTGGAAACACCATATATTTT. It yields the protein CASTAGTSSGNTIYF.

The V call is TRBV7-8, the J call TRBJ1-2; TRBD1 is a possible D gene (5 bases). Germline lookup yields CDR1 SGHVS and CDR2 FQNEAQ. This CDR3 has 14 residues. Trimming took 4 bases from V and 10 from J, leaving 19 bases between them. CDR3 region: CASSSTSGRRDYTF. The CDR3 DNA reads TGTGCCAGCAGCTCGACGTCAGGGCGAAGGGACTACACCTTC. The full variable domain, its missing parts supplied by reference TRBV7-8 and TRBJ1-2, is GAGVSQSPRYKVAKRGQDVALRCDPISGHVSLFWYQQALGQGPEFLTYFQNEAQLDKSGLPSDRFFAERPEGSVSTLKIQRTQQEDSAVYLCASSSTSGRRDYTFGSGTRLTVV.

This clone has only one observation. The chain has TRBV5-6 and TRBJ2-1; weak D call: TRBD1 (6 bases). Germline assignment: CDR1 SGHDT and CDR2 YYEEEE. V was shortened by 4 bases and J by 10 bases, with 12 bases between the two germline ends. The CDR3 loop spans 12 amino acids. CDR3: CASSLKQGEQFF. The CDR3 DNA reads as TGTGCCAGCAGCCTGAAACAGGGAGAGCAGTTCTTC.

The rearrangement joins TRBV29-1 to TRBJ1-1, with 8 nucleotides matching TRBD1. Germline trimming cut 4 bases from V and 5 bases from J; bases unmatched to any gene: 15. The CDR3 has 16 residues. Germline CDR1 reads SQVTM; CDR2 reads ANQGSEA. The CDR3 bases are TGCAGCGTTGGGGGATTAGTTCAGGGGGCGGAGACTGAAGCTTTCTTT. Its protein is CSVGGLVQGAETEAFF.

The rearrangement joins TRBV2 to TRBJ2-2; D might be TRBD1 (5 bases). CDR1 is SNHLY, CDR2 FYNNEI, per germline. CDR3 length equals 16 residues. The V end lost 8 bases, the J end lost 3 bases, and 19 bases lay between the germline ends. In DNA form, the CDR3 reads TGTGCCAGCGGTACCCCCCGGACATGGGACACCGGGGAGCTGTTTTTT. Its translation is CASGTPRTWDTGELFF.

The genes are TRBV6-5 and TRBJ2-1, with 7 bases fitting TRBD1. CDR3 length: 14 residues. The germline V gene encodes CDR1 MNHEY and CDR2 SVGAGI. V was clipped by 8 bases and J by 5 bases; unmatched bases: 9. In DNA form, the CDR3 reads TGTGCCAGCGGATCACAGGGGAAAGACAATGAGCAGTTCTTC. Amino acid sequence: CASGSQGKDNEQFF.

This chain connects TRBV7-8 to TRBJ2-5; 9 bases are a match to TRBD1. The germline CDR1 and CDR2 sequences are SGHVS and FQNEAQ. This CDR3 spans 16 amino acids. J was trimmed by 2 bases and V by 2 bases; bases with no gene match: 6. CDR3 DNA: TGTGCCAGCAGCTTAACAGGGACAGGGTCACAAGAGACCCAGTACTTC. Its translation: CASSLTGTGSQETQYF.

This chain joins TRBV15 and TRBJ1-5, with D perhaps matching TRBD1 (6 bases). V shed 0 bases and J shed 0 bases, with 15 bases lying between them. The CDR3 covers 18 residues. CDR1 LNHNV and CDR2 YYDKDF come from the germline V gene (reference sequence). The CDR3 region is CATSRDPDRPNSNQPQHF. The CDR3 region has the DNA TGTGCCACCAGCAGAGATCCGGACAGACCAAATAGCAATCAGCCCCAGCATTTT. Using reference TRBV15 and TRBJ1-5 for the parts outside the CDR3, the full variable domain is DAMVIQNPRYQVTQFGKPVTLSCSQTLNHNVMYWYQQKSSQAPKLLFHYYDKDFNNEADTPDNFQSRRPNTSFCFLDIRSPGLGDTAMYLCATSRDPDRPNSNQPQHFGDGTRLSIL.

This clone was counted once. CDR3 nucleotide sequence: TGTGCCAGCAGCTCCGTCGGGGGTGATGAGCAGTTCTTC. The encoded protein is CASSSVGGDEQFF. The V gene is TRBV13, the J gene TRBJ2-1; D may be TRBD2 (6 bases). Trimming stripped 4 bases from V and 8 bases from J, with 12 bases between. Germline values: CDR1 PRHDT, CDR2 FYEKMQ (reference sequence). This CDR3 contains 13 residues.

The CDR3: CATSRTGGDTGELFF. The CDR3 bases are TGTGCCACCAGCAGGACAGGGGGTGACACCGGGGAGCTGTTTTTT. This chain connects TRBV15 to TRBJ2-2, with 9 bases identical to TRBD1. This CDR3 spans 15 amino acids. CDR1 LNHNV and CDR2 YYDKDF come from the germline V gene (reference sequence). The V gene end was trimmed by 3 bases and the J gene end by 3 bases; junction bases not matched to a gene: 2.

This chain connects TRBV6-5 to TRBJ1-1; 7 positions match TRBD1. The J segment lost 5 bases and the V segment lost 7 bases, leaving 13 bases of the junction unmatched. Germline assignment: CDR1 MNHEY and CDR2 SVGAGI. This CDR3 region has 15 residues. This CDR3 is CASNPGAGGRTEAFF. The CDR3 nucleotides are TGTGCCAGCAACCCTGGAGCAGGGGGTAGGACTGAAGCTTTCTTT.

V gene TRBV5-6 combines with J gene TRBJ2-7, with 7 bases that match TRBD1. The length of the CDR3 is 14 residues. Unmatched junction bases numbered 4, after V lost 1 base and J lost 3 bases. Germline loops: CDR1 SGHDT, CDR2 YYEEEE. The CDR3 spells CASSLKRGLYEQYF. In DNA form, the CDR3 reads TGTGCCAGCAGCTTGAAGAGGGGGCTCTACGAGCAGTACTTC.

The V and J genes are TRBV6-5 and TRBJ1-5; the D gene is possibly TRBD1 (6 bases). V lost 6 bases to trimming and J lost 6 bases, with 12 bases between them. The CDR3 runs to 13 residues. Germline assignment: CDR1 MNHEY and CDR2 SVGAGI. CDR3 DNA sequence: TGTGCCAGCAGCTGGGGGGGCGGTCAGCCCCAGCATTTT. It specifies CASSWGGGQPQHF.

The chain has TRBV5-8 and TRBJ2-7, with D unclear. The CDR3 is made up of 15 amino acids. Germline-derived CDR1 and CDR2 are SGHTS and YDEGEE. The ends were cut back, 4 bases at V and 0 bases at J, with 14 bases in the middle. CDR3 DNA: TGTGCCAGCAGCAGTGTCTGGGCCGCCTCCTACGAGCAGTACTTC. This codes for CASSSVWAASYEQYF.

The chain combines TRBV19 with TRBJ1-2; weak D call: TRBD1 (5 bases). The ends were cut back, 6 bases at V and 7 bases at J, with 24 bases in the middle. In germline, CDR1 is LNHDA, CDR2 SQIVND (reference sequence). This CDR3 is 16 amino acids long. The CDR3 DNA reads as TGTGCCAGTAGCATCCCCCCGGGCAGGGTTGGCGGTGGCTACACCTTC. Protein sequence: CASSIPPGRVGGGYTF.

This chain links TRBV30 with TRBJ2-5; D perhaps matches TRBD2 (5 bases). The CDR3 consists of 14 residues. V was trimmed by 0 bases and J by 4 bases, leaving 12 bases between them. Germline-derived CDR1 and CDR2 are GTSNPN and SVGIG (reference sequence). The CDR3 reads CAWSVLRGGETQYF. Written as DNA, the CDR3 is TGTGCCTGGAGTGTACTCCGGGGTGGAGAGACCCAGTACTTC.

The chain employs TRBV11-2 and TRBJ1-1; possible D gene TRBD1, 5 bases. This CDR3 has 14 amino acids. V was clipped by 5 bases and J by 6 bases, with 16 bases between them. The germline gives CDR1 SGHAT, CDR2 FQNNGV. CDR3 sequence (DNA): TGTGCCAGCAGCCCCGGGGGGGAGGGTGCTGAAGCTTTCTTT. As protein: CASSPGGEGAEAFF.

CDR3 sequence reads: CASSRDTNTGELFF. The DNA for the CDR3 is TGTGCCAGCAGCCGGGACACGAACACCGGGGAGCTGTTTTTT. This chain uses TRBV5-6 with TRBJ2-2, with D perhaps matching TRBD1 (6 bases). CDR1 and CDR2 (germline): SGHDT, YYEEEE. The CDR3 consists of 14 residues. Deletions cut 4 bases from V and 0 bases from J, with 7 bases between.

V gene TRBV4-3 combines with J gene TRBJ2-7; no definite D call. Trimming shortened V by 4 bases and J by 1 base, and 11 bases separated the two germline ends. CDR3 size: 14 residues. Per the germline V gene, CDR1 is LGHNA and CDR2 is YSLEER. CDR3 protein: CASSPSRSSYEQYF. In DNA form, the CDR3 reads TGCGCCAGCAGCCCTTCGCGTAGTTCCTACGAGCAGTACTTC.

This chain links TRBV27 with TRBJ2-7; maybe TRBD2 (7 bases). Germline V lookup: CDR1 MNHEY, CDR2 SMNVEV (reference sequence). There are 12 residues in the CDR3. Trimming shortened V by 3 bases and J by 7 bases, and 10 bases separated the two germline ends. The CDR3 nucleotides are TGTGCCAGCAGTTTTGGGGGGGCAGAGCAGTACTTC. It encodes CASSFGGAEQYF.

The V call is TRBV4-1, the J call TRBJ2-5, with 12 bases fitting TRBD2. Germline CDR1 MGHRA, CDR2 YSYEKL. Germline trimming cut 0 bases from V and 4 bases from J; bases unmatched to any gene: 9. CDR3 length equals 18 residues. CDR3 sequence reads: CASSQDRGASGGAETQYF. CDR3 nucleotides: TGCGCCAGCAGCCAAGATCGTGGGGCTAGCGGGGGGGCAGAGACCCAGTACTTC.

The gene calls are TRBV7-2 and TRBJ1-4, with 11 bases matching TRBD1. Germline V lookup: CDR1 SGHTA, CDR2 FQGNSA. V was clipped by 5 bases and J by 7 bases; unmatched bases: 9. This CDR3 has 16 residues. CDR3: CASSRTGGASGEKLFF. The CDR3 region has the DNA TGTGCCAGCAGCAGGACAGGGGGCGCGAGTGGTGAAAAACTGTTTTTT. Full variable domain (outside the CDR3, taken from reference TRBV7-2 and TRBJ1-4): GAGVSQSPSNKVTEKGKDVELRCDPISGHTALYWYRQSLGQGLEFLIYFQGNSAPDKSGLPSDRFSAERTGGSVSTLTIQRTQQEDSAVYLCASSRTGGASGEKLFFGSGTQLSVL.

The rearrangement links TRBV6-5 to TRBJ2-1; 13 bases fit TRBD2. Trimming removed 6 bases from V and 6 bases from J; junction bases left unmatched: 5. Per germline, CDR1 MNHEY and CDR2 SVGAGI. The CDR3 spans 15 residues. The CDR3 loop reads CASSSLAGGPNEQFF. CDR3 nucleotide sequence: TGTGCCAGCAGCTCACTAGCGGGGGGGCCCAATGAGCAGTTCTTC.

The rearrangement uses TRBV7-9 and TRBJ2-1; a weak D match, TRBD2 (6 bases). Trimming took off 7 bases at V and 4 bases at J, with 14 bases between the two ends. Germline CDR1 reads SEHNR; CDR2 reads FQNEAQ (reference sequence). The CDR3 covers 14 residues. The CDR3 is CASTRSAGYNEQFF. The CDR3 nucleotides are TGTGCCAGCACCCGGTCTGCGGGGTACAATGAGCAGTTCTTC.